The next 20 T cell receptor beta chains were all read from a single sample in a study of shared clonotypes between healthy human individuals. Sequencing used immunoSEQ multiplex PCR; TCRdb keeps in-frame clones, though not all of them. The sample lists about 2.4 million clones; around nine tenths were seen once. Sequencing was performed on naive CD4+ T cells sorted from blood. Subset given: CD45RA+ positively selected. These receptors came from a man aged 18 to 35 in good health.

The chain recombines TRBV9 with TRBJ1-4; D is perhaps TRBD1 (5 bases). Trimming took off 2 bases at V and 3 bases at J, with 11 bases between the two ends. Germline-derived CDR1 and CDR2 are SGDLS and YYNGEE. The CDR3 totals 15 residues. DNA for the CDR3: TGTGCCAGCAGCGTCGGGGCGGGAGCTAATGAAAAACTGTTTTTT. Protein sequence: CASSVGAGANEKLFF.

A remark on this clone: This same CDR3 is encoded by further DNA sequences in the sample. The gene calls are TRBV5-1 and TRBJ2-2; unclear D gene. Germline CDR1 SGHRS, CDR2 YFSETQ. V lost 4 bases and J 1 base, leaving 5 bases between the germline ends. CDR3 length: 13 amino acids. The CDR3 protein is CASSPMNTGELFF. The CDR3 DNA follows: TGCGCCAGCAGCCCTATGAACACCGGGGAGCTGTTTTTT.

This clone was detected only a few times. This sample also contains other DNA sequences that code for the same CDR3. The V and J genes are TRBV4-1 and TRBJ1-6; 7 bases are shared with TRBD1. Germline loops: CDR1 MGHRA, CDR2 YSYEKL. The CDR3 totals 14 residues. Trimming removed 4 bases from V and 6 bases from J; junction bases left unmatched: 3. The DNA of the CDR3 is TGCGCCAGCAGCCTTGACAGGGCTAATTCACCCCTCCACTTT. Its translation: CASSLDRANSPLHF.

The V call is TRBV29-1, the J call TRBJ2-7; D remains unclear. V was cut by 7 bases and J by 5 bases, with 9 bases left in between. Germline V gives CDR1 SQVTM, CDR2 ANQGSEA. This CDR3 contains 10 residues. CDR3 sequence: CSARVDEQYF. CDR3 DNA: TGCAGCGCTAGGGTTGACGAGCAGTACTTC.

Here the CDR3 reads CASSRSQQPNEKLFF. In DNA form, the CDR3 reads TGTGCCAGCAGCCGGTCGCAGCAACCCAATGAAAAACTGTTTTTT. The rearrangement links TRBV7-6 to TRBJ1-4; unclear D gene. Deletions cut 5 bases from V and 5 bases from J, with 15 bases between. The CDR3 runs to 15 residues. From germline, CDR1 is SGHVS and CDR2 FNYEAQ.

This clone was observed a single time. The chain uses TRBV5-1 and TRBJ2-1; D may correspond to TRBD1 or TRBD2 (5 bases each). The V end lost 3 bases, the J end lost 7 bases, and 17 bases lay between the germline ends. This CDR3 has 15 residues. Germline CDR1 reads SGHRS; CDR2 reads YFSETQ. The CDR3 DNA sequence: TGCGCCAGCAGCTCCGCCGGGACCCAGAAAAATGAGCAGTTCTTC. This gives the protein CASSSAGTQKNEQFF.

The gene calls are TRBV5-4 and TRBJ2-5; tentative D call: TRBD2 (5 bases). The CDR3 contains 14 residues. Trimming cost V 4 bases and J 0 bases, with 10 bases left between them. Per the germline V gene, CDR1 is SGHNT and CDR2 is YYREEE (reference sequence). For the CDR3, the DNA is TGTGCCAGCAGCCGAACCGGGAACCAAGAGACCCAGTACTTC. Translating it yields CASSRTGNQETQYF.

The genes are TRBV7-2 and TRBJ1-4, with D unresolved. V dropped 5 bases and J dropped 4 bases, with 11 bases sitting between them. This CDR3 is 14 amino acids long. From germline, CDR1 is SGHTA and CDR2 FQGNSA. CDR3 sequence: CASSPQPNNEKLFF. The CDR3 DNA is TGTGCCAGCAGCCCTCAGCCAAATAATGAAAAACTGTTTTTT.

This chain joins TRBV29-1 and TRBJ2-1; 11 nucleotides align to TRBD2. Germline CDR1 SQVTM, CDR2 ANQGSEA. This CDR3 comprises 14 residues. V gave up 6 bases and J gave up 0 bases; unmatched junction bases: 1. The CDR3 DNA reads TGCAGCGTGGGACTAGCGGACTCCTACAATGAGCAGTTCTTC. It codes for CSVGLADSYNEQFF.

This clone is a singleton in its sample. CDR3 region: CASNRDSYEQYF. CDR3 in DNA: TGTGCCAGCAATCGGGACAGCTACGAGCAGTACTTC. The V gene is TRBV25-1, the J gene TRBJ2-5; 7 bases fit TRBD1. The J call could be wrong; TRBJ2-7 is a better fit for the DNA end. Germline V gene lookup returns CDR1 MGHDK and CDR2 SYGVNS. This CDR3 region has 12 residues.

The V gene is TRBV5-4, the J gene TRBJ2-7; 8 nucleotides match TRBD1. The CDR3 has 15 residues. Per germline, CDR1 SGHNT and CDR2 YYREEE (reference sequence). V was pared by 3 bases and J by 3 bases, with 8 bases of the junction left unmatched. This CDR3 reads CASSSGQGQHYEQYF. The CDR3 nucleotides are TGTGCCAGCAGCTCCGGACAGGGACAACACTACGAGCAGTACTTC.

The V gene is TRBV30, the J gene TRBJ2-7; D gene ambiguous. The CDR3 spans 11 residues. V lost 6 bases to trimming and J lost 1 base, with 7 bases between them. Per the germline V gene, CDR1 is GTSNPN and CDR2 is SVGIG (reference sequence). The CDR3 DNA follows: TGTGCCTGCGAGTGGTCCTACGAGCAGTACTTC. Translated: CACEWSYEQYF.

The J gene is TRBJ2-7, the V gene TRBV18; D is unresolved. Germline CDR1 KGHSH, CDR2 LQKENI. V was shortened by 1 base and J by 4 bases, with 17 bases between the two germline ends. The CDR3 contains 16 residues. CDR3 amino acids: CASSPQVGDLGYEQYF. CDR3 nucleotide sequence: TGTGCCAGCTCACCACAGGTGGGCGACTTAGGGTACGAGCAGTACTTC.

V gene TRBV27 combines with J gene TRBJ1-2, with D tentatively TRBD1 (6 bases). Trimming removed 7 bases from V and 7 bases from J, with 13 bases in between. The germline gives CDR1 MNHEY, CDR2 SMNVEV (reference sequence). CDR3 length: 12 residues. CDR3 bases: TGTGCCAGCAACCCCTCCAGGGGTGGCTACACCTTC. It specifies CASNPSRGGYTF.

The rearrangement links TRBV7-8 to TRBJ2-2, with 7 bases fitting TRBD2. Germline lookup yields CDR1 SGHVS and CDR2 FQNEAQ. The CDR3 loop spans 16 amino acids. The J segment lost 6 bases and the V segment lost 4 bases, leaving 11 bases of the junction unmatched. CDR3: CASSSETSIKPGELFF. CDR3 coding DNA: TGTGCCAGCAGCTCAGAGACTAGCATAAAACCCGGGGAGCTGTTTTTT.

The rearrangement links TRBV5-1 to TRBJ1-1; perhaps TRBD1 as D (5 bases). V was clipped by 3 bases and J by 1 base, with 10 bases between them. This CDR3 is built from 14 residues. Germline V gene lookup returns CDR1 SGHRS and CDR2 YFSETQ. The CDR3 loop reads CASSSDKANTEAFF. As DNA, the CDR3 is TGCGCCAGCAGCTCGGACAAGGCGAACACTGAAGCTTTCTTT.

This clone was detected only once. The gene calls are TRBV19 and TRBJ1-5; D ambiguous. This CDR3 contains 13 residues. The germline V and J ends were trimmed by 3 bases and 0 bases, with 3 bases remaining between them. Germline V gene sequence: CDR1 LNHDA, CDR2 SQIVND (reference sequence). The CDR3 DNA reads TGTGCCAGTAGTATGGCTAGCAATCAGCCCCAGCATTTT. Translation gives CASSMASNQPQHF. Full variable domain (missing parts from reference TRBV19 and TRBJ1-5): DGGITQSPKYLFRKEGQNVTLSCEQNLNHDAMYWYRQDPGQGLRLIYYSQIVNDFQKGDIAEGYSVSREKKESFPLTVTSAQKNPTAFYLCASSMASNQPQHFGDGTRLSIL.

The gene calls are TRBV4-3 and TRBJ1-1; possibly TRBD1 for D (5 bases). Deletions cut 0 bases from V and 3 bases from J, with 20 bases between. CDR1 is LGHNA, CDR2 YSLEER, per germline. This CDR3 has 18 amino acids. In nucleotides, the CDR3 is TGCGCCAGCAGCCAAGACATCCGGGACCCCGGAGGGGACACTGAAGCTTTCTTT. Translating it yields CASSQDIRDPGGDTEAFF.

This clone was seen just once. The chain's CDR3 is CASSYGLAGGYEQYF. In DNA, the CDR3 is TGTGCCAGCAGTTACGGACTAGCGGGGGGTTACGAGCAGTACTTC. V usage is TRBV28 and J usage is TRBJ2-7; 14 bases fit TRBD2. The J segment lost 4 bases and the V segment lost 4 bases, leaving 3 bases of the junction unmatched. Germline V CDR1 and CDR2: MDHEN, SYDVKM. The CDR3 consists of 15 residues.

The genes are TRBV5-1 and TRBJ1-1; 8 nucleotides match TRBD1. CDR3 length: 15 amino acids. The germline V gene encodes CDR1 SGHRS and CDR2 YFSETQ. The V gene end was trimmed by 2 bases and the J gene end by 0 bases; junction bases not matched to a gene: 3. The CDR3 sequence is CASSFRGRLNTEAFF. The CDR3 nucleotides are TGCGCCAGCAGCTTCAGGGGGCGGCTGAACACTGAAGCTTTCTTT.